This is a list of T cell receptor beta chains from one sample in a study of cytomegalovirus exposure and HLA in healthy donors. The repertoire was sequenced with immunoSEQ multiplex PCR; TCRdb's copy has only in-frame clones and lacks some. The sample yields about 59,000 clones, roughly 75% seen once. Sequenced input: PBMCs. Receptors originate from a man in his thirties or forties in good health and CMV-seropositive. CDR3s include the opening cysteine and the closing phenylalanine or tryptophan. A D gene is named only where the DNA matches it firmly. Clone size is shown for a subset of rows, as once, few, many or a class of expanded clone.

J: TRBJ2-3; D: NA; size: NA; V: TRBV28; DNA: TGTGCCAGCAGGTTCCGGGACAACACAGATACGCAGTATTTT; CDR3: CASRFRDNTDTQYF
J: TRBJ1-1; D: TRBD1; size: few; V: TRBV5-1; DNA: TGCGCCAGCAGCCACGGACAGGGGGCGGCTTTCTTT; CDR3: CASSHGQGAAFF
J: TRBJ1-2; D: NA; size: NA; V: TRBV19; DNA: TGTGCCAGTAGTATCGGAAGGGCTAGCGGCTATGGCTACACCTTC; CDR3: CASSIGRASGYGYTF
J: TRBJ2-6; D: NA; size: few; V: TRBV28; DNA: TGTGCGTGCCTGGGGGCCAGCTCTGGGGCCAACGTCCTGACTTTC; CDR3: CACLGASSGANVLTF
J: TRBJ1-6; D: NA; size: NA; V: TRBV27; DNA: TGTGCCAGCAGTTTACTGGGAGGGGAAAGTTCACCCCTCCACTTT; CDR3: CASSLLGGESSPLHF
J: TRBJ2-7; D: NA; size: NA; V: TRBV11-2; DNA: TGTGCCAGCAGGTTACTGGGGGGAAGGCCCTACGAGCAGTACTTC; CDR3: CASRLLGGRPYEQYF
J: TRBJ1-2; D: NA; size: NA; V: TRBV10-3; DNA: TGTGCCATCCCAGACAATAACTATGGCTACACCTTC; CDR3: CAIPDNNYGYTF
J: TRBJ2-7; D: NA; size: NA; V: TRBV9; DNA: TGTGCCAGCAGCGACCCAGGCGAGCAGTACTTC; CDR3: CASSDPGEQYF
J: TRBJ1-1; D: NA; size: NA; V: TRBV5-1; DNA: TGCGCCAGCAGCTTGGGGCCAGGCACTGAAGCTTTCTTT; CDR3: CASSLGPGTEAFF
J: TRBJ2-1; D: TRBD1; size: NA; V: TRBV23-1; DNA: TGCGCCAGCAGTCAATCTCTAAGGACAGGATACAATGAGCAGTTCTTC; CDR3: CASSQSLRTGYNEQFF
J: TRBJ1-6; D: NA; size: NA; V: TRBV4-1; DNA: TGCGCCAGCAGCCAAGGCGGTTCACCCCTCCACTTT; CDR3: CASSQGGSPLHF
J: TRBJ1-6; D: NA; size: NA; V: TRBV30; DNA: TGTGCCCGGGAGGCCAGAGGGTCACCCCTCCACTTT; CDR3: CAREARGSPLHF
J: TRBJ2-5; D: NA; size: NA; V: TRBV6-5; DNA: TGTGCCAACAGTTACGGTTGGGCTACACAAGAGACCCAGTACTTC; CDR3: CANSYGWATQETQYF
J: TRBJ2-1; D: TRBD2; size: NA; V: TRBV29-1; DNA: TGCAGCGTTTCTCAACTAGCGGCCAATCGTGAGCAGTTCTTC; CDR3: CSVSQLAANREQFF
J: TRBJ2-5; D: NA; size: NA; V: TRBV7-3; DNA: TGTGCCAGCAGCTTAAAACTAACAGAGACCCAGTACTTC; CDR3: CASSLKLTETQYF
J: TRBJ1-1; D: NA; size: NA; V: TRBV7-3; DNA: TGTGCCAGCAGCTTTTGGGGGCAGAGCACTGAAGCTTTCTTT; CDR3: CASSFWGQSTEAFF
J: TRBJ1-1; D: NA; size: NA; V: TRBV6-6; DNA: TGTGCCAGCAGTTACGCTCGGGTTTTGGGCACTGAAGCTTTCTTT; CDR3: CASSYARVLGTEAFF
J: TRBJ1-2; D: NA; size: NA; V: TRBV27; DNA: TGTGCCAGCAGTCCTTGCACCTTC; CDR3: CASSPCTF
J: TRBJ1-6; D: NA; size: once; V: TRBV18; DNA: TGTGCCAGCTCACTCCGGGACACCCTAGAGTCCCTCCACTTT; CDR3: CASSLRDTLESLHF
J: TRBJ2-3; D: NA; size: NA; V: TRBV14; DNA: TGTGCCAGCAGCCCCTGGAAGGGCAGGGGCACAGATACGCAGTATTTT; CDR3: CASSPWKGRGTDTQYF
J: TRBJ2-5; D: TRBD2; size: NA; V: TRBV28; DNA: TGTGCCAGCAGTTTCAGTGGGGGGGATATGAAGACCCAGTACTTC; CDR3: CASSFSGGDMKTQYF
J: TRBJ2-7; D: NA; size: NA; V: TRBV7-8; DNA: TGTGCCAGCAGCCCTAGCGTGGGACAGAACTACGAGCAGTACTTC; CDR3: CASSPSVGQNYEQYF
J: TRBJ2-7; D: NA; size: NA; V: TRBV13; DNA: TGTGCCAGCAGCTTCTCAGCGGGACATCCCTACGAGCAGTACTTC; CDR3: CASSFSAGHPYEQYF
J: TRBJ1-2; D: NA; size: few; V: TRBV28; DNA: TGTGCCAGCAGGACCGGGGGGGTCCGGCCTGGCTACACCTTC; CDR3: CASRTGGVRPGYTF
J: TRBJ2-7; D: NA; size: NA; V: TRBV2; DNA: TGTGCCAGCAGTTCTCAGAGGGCAGTTTCCTACGAGCAGTACTTC; CDR3: CASSSQRAVSYEQYF
J: TRBJ2-2; D: NA; size: once; V: TRBV21-1; DNA: TGTGCCAGCAGCAAGGTTGGGGACAGGGGTATCACCGGGGAGCTGTTTTTT; CDR3: CASSKVGDRGITGELFF
J: TRBJ1-1; D: NA; size: few; V: TRBV6-1; DNA: TGTGCCAGCAGTGAAACCGGGACACTCAACACTGAAGCTTTCTTT; CDR3: CASSETGTLNTEAFF
J: TRBJ2-1; D: NA; size: NA; V: TRBV28; DNA: TGTGCCAGCCGGAGGGGCGGCGGGAACTACAATGAGCAGTTCTTC; CDR3: CASRRGGGNYNEQFF
J: TRBJ2-7; D: TRBD1; size: NA; V: TRBV5-1; DNA: TGCGCCAGCAGCCCGGGGACAGGACAGTACGAGCAGTACTTC; CDR3: CASSPGTGQYEQYF
J: TRBJ1-4; D: NA; size: NA; V: TRBV5-6; DNA: TGTGCCAGCAGCTTAACGGGGGTTCAGCGTGAAAAACTGTTTTTT; CDR3: CASSLTGVQREKLFF
J: TRBJ2-6; D: NA; size: few; V: TRBV27; DNA: TGTGCCAGCAGCTCCCGCTCTGGGGCCAACGTCCTGACTTTC; CDR3: CASSSRSGANVLTF
J: TRBJ1-5; D: NA; size: NA; V: TRBV5-1; DNA: TGCGCCAGCGCCCAACGGGCAGGGTCCGAGGCCCAGCATTTT; CDR3: CASAQRAGSEAQHF